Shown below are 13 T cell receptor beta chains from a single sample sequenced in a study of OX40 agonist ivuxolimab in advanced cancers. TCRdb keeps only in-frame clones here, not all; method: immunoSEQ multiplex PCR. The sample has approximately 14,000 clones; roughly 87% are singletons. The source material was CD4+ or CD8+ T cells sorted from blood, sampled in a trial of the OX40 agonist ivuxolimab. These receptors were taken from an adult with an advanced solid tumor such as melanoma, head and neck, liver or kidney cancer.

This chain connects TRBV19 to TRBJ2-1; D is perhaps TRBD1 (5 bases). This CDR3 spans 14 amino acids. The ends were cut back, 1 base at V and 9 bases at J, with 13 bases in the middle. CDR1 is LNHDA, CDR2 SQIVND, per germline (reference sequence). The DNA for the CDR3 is TGTGCCAGTAGTATAGGGGGCGCTTCTAGTGAGCAGTTCTTC. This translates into CASSIGGASSEQFF.

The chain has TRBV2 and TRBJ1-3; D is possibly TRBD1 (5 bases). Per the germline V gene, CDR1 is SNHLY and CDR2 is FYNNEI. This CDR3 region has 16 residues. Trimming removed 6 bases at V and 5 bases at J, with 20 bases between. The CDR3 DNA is TGTGCCAGCAGCGCGACCGGGACCTCCTTAAGAAACACCATATATTTT. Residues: CASSATGTSLRNTIYF.

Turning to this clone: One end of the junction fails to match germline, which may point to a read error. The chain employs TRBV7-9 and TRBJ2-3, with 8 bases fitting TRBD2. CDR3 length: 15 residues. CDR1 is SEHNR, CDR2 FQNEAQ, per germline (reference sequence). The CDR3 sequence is CASSSTQAGDYRVNF. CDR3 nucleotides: TGTGCCAGCAGTTCCACACAAGCGGGAGATTACCGGGTGAATTTT.

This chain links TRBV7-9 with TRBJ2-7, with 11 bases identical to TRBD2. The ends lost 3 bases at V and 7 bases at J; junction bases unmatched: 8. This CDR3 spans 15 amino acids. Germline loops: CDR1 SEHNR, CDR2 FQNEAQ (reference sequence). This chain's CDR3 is CASSLTSGELGEQYF. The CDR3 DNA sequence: TGTGCCAGCAGCTTGACTAGCGGGGAGCTAGGGGAGCAGTACTTC.

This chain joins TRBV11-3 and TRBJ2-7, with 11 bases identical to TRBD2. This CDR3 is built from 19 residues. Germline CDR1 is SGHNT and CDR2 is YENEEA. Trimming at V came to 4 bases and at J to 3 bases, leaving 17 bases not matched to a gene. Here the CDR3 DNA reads TGTGCCAGCAGCTCTTATCCCAATAGCGGGAGGGCCAGTGTCTACGAGCAGTACTTC. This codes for CASSSYPNSGRASVYEQYF.

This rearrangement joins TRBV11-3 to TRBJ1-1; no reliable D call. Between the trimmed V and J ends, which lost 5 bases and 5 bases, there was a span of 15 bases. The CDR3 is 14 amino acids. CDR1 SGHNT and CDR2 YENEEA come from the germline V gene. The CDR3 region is CASSPRPVETEAFF. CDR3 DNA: TGTGCCAGCAGCCCCCGCCCCGTGGAGACTGAAGCTTTCTTT. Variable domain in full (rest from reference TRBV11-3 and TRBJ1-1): EAGVVQSPRYKIIEKKQPVAFWCNPISGHNTLYWYLQNLGQGPELLIRYENEEAVDDSQLPKDRFSAERLKGVDSTLKIQPAELGDSAVYLCASSPRPVETEAFFGQGTRLTVV.

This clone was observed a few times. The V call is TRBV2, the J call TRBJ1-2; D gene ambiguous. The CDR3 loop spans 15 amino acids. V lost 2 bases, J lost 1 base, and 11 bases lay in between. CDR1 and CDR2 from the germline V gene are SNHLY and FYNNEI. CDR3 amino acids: CASSESGSLNYGYTF. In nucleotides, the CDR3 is TGTGCCAGCAGTGAAAGCGGCAGCCTTAACTATGGCTACACCTTC. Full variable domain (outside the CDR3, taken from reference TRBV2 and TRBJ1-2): EPEVTQTPSHQVTQMGQEVILRCVPISNHLYFYWYRQILGQKVEFLVSFYNNEISEKSEIFDDQFSVERPDGSNFTLKIRSTKLEDSAMYFCASSESGSLNYGYTFGSGTRLTVV.

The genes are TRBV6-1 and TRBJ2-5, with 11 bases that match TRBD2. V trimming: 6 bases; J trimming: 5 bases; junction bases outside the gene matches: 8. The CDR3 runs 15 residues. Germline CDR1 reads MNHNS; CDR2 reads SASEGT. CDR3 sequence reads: CASRTRTSGLETQYF. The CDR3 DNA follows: TGTGCCAGCAGAACCAGGACTAGCGGGTTGGAGACCCAGTACTTC.

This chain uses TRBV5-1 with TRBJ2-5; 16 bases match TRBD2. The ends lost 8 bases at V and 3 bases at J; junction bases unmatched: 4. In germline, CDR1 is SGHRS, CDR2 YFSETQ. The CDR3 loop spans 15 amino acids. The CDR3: CASSGTSGGEETQYF. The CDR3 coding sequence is TGCGCCAGTAGCGGGACTAGCGGGGGGGAAGAGACCCAGTACTTC.

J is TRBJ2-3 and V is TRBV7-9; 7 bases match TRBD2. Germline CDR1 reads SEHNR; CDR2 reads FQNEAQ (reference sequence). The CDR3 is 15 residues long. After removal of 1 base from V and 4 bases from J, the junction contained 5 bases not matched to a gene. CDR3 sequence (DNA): TGTGCCAGCAGCTTAGGGGCGGGAGTGGCAGATACGCAGTATTTT. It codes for CASSLGAGVADTQYF.

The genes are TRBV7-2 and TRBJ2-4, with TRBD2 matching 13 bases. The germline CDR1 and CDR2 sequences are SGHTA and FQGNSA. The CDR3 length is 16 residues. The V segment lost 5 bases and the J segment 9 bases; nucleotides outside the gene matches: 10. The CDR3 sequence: CASSPTSGGAGSIQYF. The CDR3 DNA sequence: TGTGCCAGCAGCCCAACTAGCGGGGGGGCCGGGAGCATTCAGTACTTC.

For the CDR3, the DNA is TGTGCCAGCAGCTTAGCGGGAGTGGTGAACGAGCAGTACTTC. Protein product: CASSLAGVVNEQYF. V usage is TRBV7-2 and J usage is TRBJ2-7; possible D gene TRBD2, 5 bases. V gave up 0 bases and J gave up 5 bases, with 11 bases separating them. This CDR3 comprises 14 residues. Germline V gene data show CDR1 as SGHTA and CDR2 as FQGNSA. Full variable domain (missing parts from reference TRBV7-2 and TRBJ2-7): GAGVSQSPSNKVTEKGKDVELRCDPISGHTALYWYRQSLGQGLEFLIYFQGNSAPDKSGLPSDRFSAERTGGSVSTLTIQRTQQEDSAVYLCASSLAGVVNEQYFGPGTRLTVT.

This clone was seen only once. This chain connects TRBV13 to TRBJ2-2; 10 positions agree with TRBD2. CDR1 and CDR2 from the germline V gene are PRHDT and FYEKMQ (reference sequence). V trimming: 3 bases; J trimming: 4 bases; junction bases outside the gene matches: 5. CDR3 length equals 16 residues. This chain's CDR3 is CASSLESGGATGELFF. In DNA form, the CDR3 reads TGTGCCAGCAGCTTGGAGAGCGGGGGGGCCACCGGGGAGCTGTTTTTT.